These 21 T cell receptor beta chains came from one sample sequenced in a study of cytotoxic CD8 clonotypes in ibrutinib-treated CLL. Here immunoSEQ multiplex PCR was the method, and the copy in TCRdb shows in-frame clones only, minus some. The top ten hold about 13% of the sample, which has about 130,000 clones, roughly three quarters seen once. This specimen was PBMCs, taken after 12 months of ibrutinib treatment. The receptors stem from a human donor with chronic lymphocytic leukemia.

The chain joins TRBV4-3 to TRBJ2-2; 8 bases align to TRBD1. Germline trimming cut 4 bases from V and 5 bases from J; bases unmatched to any gene: 9. Germline loops: CDR1 LGHNA, CDR2 YSLEER. This CDR3 comprises 16 residues. The CDR3 coding sequence is TGCGCCAGCAGCCTGGAGGGACAGGAGTTTACCGGGGAGCTGTTTTTT. Protein: CASSLEGQEFTGELFF.

This chain connects TRBV2 to TRBJ2-1; tentatively, D is TRBD2 (6 bases). V was trimmed by 8 bases and J by 3 bases, leaving 14 bases between them. Germline V gives CDR1 SNHLY, CDR2 FYNNEI. The CDR3 has 14 amino acids. CDR3 sequence: CASAIAAHYNEQFF. Here the CDR3 DNA reads TGTGCCAGCGCAATAGCGGCACACTACAATGAGCAGTTCTTC.

This clone was counted once. The chain is built from TRBV20-1 and TRBJ2-7; D uncertain. CDR1 and CDR2 (germline): DFQATT, SNEGSKA (reference sequence). The length of the CDR3 is 11 residues. The germline V and J ends were trimmed by 2 bases and 3 bases, with 5 bases remaining between them. The CDR3 is CSARLDYEQYF. DNA for the CDR3: TGCAGTGCTAGACTAGACTACGAGCAGTACTTC.

The rearrangement links TRBV28 to TRBJ1-2, with D hard to call. The CDR3 is made up of 15 amino acids. Trimming removed 2 bases from V and 1 base from J, with 11 bases in between. Germline lookup yields CDR1 MDHEN and CDR2 SYDVKM. CDR3 sequence reads: CASSLMGYLNYGYTF. The CDR3 DNA sequence: TGTGCCAGCAGTTTAATGGGGTACCTTAACTATGGCTACACCTTC.

Notes on this clone: The same CDR3 is also encoded by other DNA sequences in this sample. V is TRBV9 and J is TRBJ2-5; D uncertain. Per the germline V gene, CDR1 is SGDLS and CDR2 is YYNGEE. V lost 3 bases and J 4 bases, leaving 1 base between the germline ends. This CDR3 is 10 amino acids long. The DNA for the CDR3 is TGTGCCAGCAGCGGAGAGACCCAGTACTTC. Protein: CASSGETQYF.

The chain combines TRBV7-6 with TRBJ2-7, with a weak D call TRBD1 (6 bases). CDR1 SGHVS and CDR2 FNYEAQ come from the germline V gene. Deletions cut 3 bases from V and 3 bases from J, with 15 bases between. This CDR3 is built from 15 residues. CDR3 sequence (DNA): TGTGCCAGCAGCTTTGCCGGACAGACTAACTACGAGCAGTACTTC. As protein: CASSFAGQTNYEQYF.

This clone occurred once. The chain uses TRBV10-3 and TRBJ1-3; D unclear. The V gene lost 4 bases and the J gene lost 0 bases, with 13 bases spanning the gap. Germline V lookup: CDR1 ENHRY, CDR2 SYGVKD. The CDR3 contains 16 residues. The chain's CDR3 is CAISGSTPLSGNTIYF. The CDR3 coding sequence is TGTGCCATCAGTGGATCGACCCCTCTCTCTGGAAACACCATATATTTT.

J is TRBJ1-2 and V is TRBV5-1; D gene uncertain. Trimming removed 3 bases from V and 11 bases from J, with 29 bases in between. This CDR3 region has 17 residues. Germline-derived CDR1 and CDR2 are SGHRS and YFSETQ. CDR3 loop: CASSWMAQQIGEPRYTF. The CDR3 nucleotides are TGCGCCAGCAGCTGGATGGCACAGCAGATCGGGGAGCCCAGGTACACCTTC.

The J gene is TRBJ1-2, the V gene TRBV7-9; TRBD1 is a possible D gene (6 bases). The V end was cut by 1 base, the J end by 0 bases, with 12 bases between. The CDR3 loop spans 16 amino acids. Germline lookup yields CDR1 SEHNR and CDR2 FQNEAQ (reference sequence). CDR3 sequence reads: CASSLGATGSNYGYTF. DNA for the CDR3: TGTGCCAGCAGCTTAGGGGCCACAGGGTCTAACTATGGCTACACCTTC.

The chain recombines TRBV27 with TRBJ1-5; no clear D gene. Trimming removed 4 bases at V and 2 bases at J, with 12 bases between. This CDR3 is 15 amino acids long. Germline V gene lookup returns CDR1 MNHEY and CDR2 SMNVEV (reference sequence). This CDR3 is CASSSLERGNQPQHF. CDR3 DNA sequence: TGTGCCAGCAGTTCTCTTGAGAGAGGCAATCAGCCCCAGCATTTT.

The rearrangement uses TRBV7-6 and TRBJ1-2; D is undetermined. CDR1 and CDR2 (germline): SGHVS, FNYEAQ. Trimming left V 3 bases short and J 0 bases short, with 14 bases between. The CDR3 totals 16 residues. CDR3: CASSFSLGRTNYGYTF. The DNA for the CDR3 is TGTGCCAGCAGCTTCTCCCTGGGCCGGACTAACTATGGCTACACCTTC.

J is TRBJ1-1 and V is TRBV7-6; TRBD1 is a possible D gene (5 bases). Germline lookup yields CDR1 SGHVS and CDR2 FNYEAQ. Trimming removed 3 bases from V and 2 bases from J, with 10 bases in between. There are 14 residues in the CDR3. DNA for the CDR3: TGTGCCAGCAGCTTTTACCAGGGTAACACTGAAGCTTTCTTT. Translated, it gives CASSFYQGNTEAFF. Full variable domain (remainder filled in from reference TRBV7-6 and TRBJ1-1): GAGVSQSPRYKVTKRGQDVALRCDPISGHVSLYWYRQALGQGPEFLTYFNYEAQQDKSGLPNDRFSAERPEGSISTLTIQRTEQRDSAMYRCASSFYQGNTEAFFGQGTRLTVV.

This chain uses TRBV5-1 with TRBJ2-2; D is uncertain. The CDR3 runs 16 residues. Germline CDR1 reads SGHRS; CDR2 reads YFSETQ. Trimming pared 3 bases from V and 0 bases from J, leaving 12 bases between. CDR3 coding DNA: TGCGCCAGCAGCTGGTCGGCAGGTCCGAACACCGGGGAGCTGTTTTTT. Protein sequence: CASSWSAGPNTGELFF.

This clone was observed a handful of times. The V gene is TRBV18, the J gene TRBJ2-1, with a weak D call TRBD2 (6 bases). With 1 base removed from V and 1 base from J, the gap between germline ends came to 8 bases. This CDR3 comprises 15 residues. Per germline, CDR1 KGHSH and CDR2 LQKENI. The CDR3 DNA sequence: TGTGCCAGCTCACCACTCGCGGGATCCTACAATGAGCAGTTCTTC. Translating it yields CASSPLAGSYNEQFF.

V gene TRBV19 combines with J gene TRBJ1-5; the D is unclear. Germline CDR1 LNHDA, CDR2 SQIVND (reference sequence). The CDR3 loop spans 14 amino acids. Trimming left V 4 bases short and J 6 bases short, with 13 bases between. This chain's CDR3 is CASSTVGFLQPQHF. CDR3 in DNA: TGTGCCAGTAGTACAGTAGGATTCCTTCAGCCCCAGCATTTT. Full variable domain (outside the CDR3, taken from reference TRBV19 and TRBJ1-5): DGGITQSPKYLFRKEGQNVTLSCEQNLNHDAMYWYRQDPGQGLRLIYYSQIVNDFQKGDIAEGYSVSREKKESFPLTVTSAQKNPTAFYLCASSTVGFLQPQHFGDGTRLSIL.

This sequence joins TRBV15 and TRBJ2-1, with unresolved D. Germline CDR1 LNHNV, CDR2 YYDKDF (reference sequence). This CDR3 has 14 amino acids. With 0 bases removed from V and 5 bases from J, the gap between germline ends came to 8 bases. The CDR3 loop reads CATSRDYGDNEQFF. CDR3 bases: TGTGCCACCAGCAGAGACTATGGGGACAATGAGCAGTTCTTC.

This chain links TRBV2 with TRBJ2-3, with 10 bases identical to TRBD2. The trim removed 2 bases at V and 2 bases at J, leaving 19 bases unmatched. The CDR3 length is 21 residues. Per the germline V gene, CDR1 is SNHLY and CDR2 is FYNNEI. The CDR3 here is CASSEPLGLAGVLRYTDTQYF. CDR3 sequence (DNA): TGTGCCAGCAGTGAACCCTTAGGGCTAGCGGGAGTTCTACGGTACACAGATACGCAGTATTTT.

The V and J genes are TRBV4-3 and TRBJ1-5; D is ambiguous. Trimming took off 0 bases at V and 8 bases at J, with 14 bases between the two ends. Germline V CDR1 and CDR2: LGHNA, YSLEER. CDR3 size: 15 residues. Here the CDR3 reads CASSQDLRDSEPQHF. CDR3 sequence (DNA): TGCGCCAGCAGCCAAGATCTGAGGGATTCGGAGCCCCAGCATTTT.

The chain couples TRBV6-1 to TRBJ2-1, with TRBD2 identical over 9 bases. The germline V gene has CDR1 MNHNS and CDR2 SASEGT. This CDR3 is built from 16 residues. J lost 6 bases, V lost 4 bases, and 10 bases had no gene match. The CDR3 loop reads CASSARSGRKGNEQFF. The CDR3 DNA is TGTGCCAGCAGTGCCCGAAGCGGGAGGAAGGGCAATGAGCAGTTCTTC.

This chain links TRBV7-9 with TRBJ2-3; D may be TRBD2 (5 bases). This CDR3 spans 16 amino acids. V shed 0 bases and J shed 2 bases, with 12 bases lying between them. The germline V gene has CDR1 SEHNR and CDR2 FQNEAQ (reference sequence). CDR3 protein: CASSLALATSTDTQYF. The CDR3, as DNA: TGTGCCAGCAGCTTAGCTTTAGCGACTTCCACAGATACGCAGTATTTT.

The DNA for the CDR3 is TGTGCCAGCAGCTTAAGTAAGGGAGAGCAGTACTTC. This sequence encodes CASSLSKGEQYF. The chain joins TRBV7-9 to TRBJ2-7; D gene uncertain. This CDR3 has 12 amino acids. CDR1 and CDR2 from the germline V gene are SEHNR and FQNEAQ (reference sequence). Trimming pared 2 bases from V and 7 bases from J, leaving 9 bases between.